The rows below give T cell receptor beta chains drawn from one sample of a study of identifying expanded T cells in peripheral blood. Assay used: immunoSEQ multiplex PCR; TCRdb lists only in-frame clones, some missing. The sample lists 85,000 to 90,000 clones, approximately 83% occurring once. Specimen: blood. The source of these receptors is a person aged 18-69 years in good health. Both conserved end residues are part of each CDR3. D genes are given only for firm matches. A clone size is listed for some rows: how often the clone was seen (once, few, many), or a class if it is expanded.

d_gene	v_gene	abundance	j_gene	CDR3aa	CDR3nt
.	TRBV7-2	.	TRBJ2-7	CASSLVATGYEQYF	TGTGCCAGCAGCTTAGTAGCGACAGGTTACGAGCAGTACTTC
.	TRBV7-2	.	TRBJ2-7	CASSAWSYEDKEQYF	TGTGCCAGCAGCGCCTGGAGTTACGAGGATAAAGAGCAGTACTTC
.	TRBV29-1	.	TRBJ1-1	CSVLRLGNTEAFF	TGCAGCGTTTTACGCCTCGGGAACACTGAAGCTTTCTTT
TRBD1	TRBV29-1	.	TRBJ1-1	CSASEGAGLDTEAFF	TGCAGCGCCTCGGAGGGGGCGGGTTTGGACACTGAAGCTTTCTTT
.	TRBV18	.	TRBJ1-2	CASSPVAVGRYGYTF	TGTGCCAGCTCACCGGTCGCGGTCGGCCGGTATGGCTACACCTTC
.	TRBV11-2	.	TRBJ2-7	CASSLTRWVDSNEQYF	TGTGCCAGCAGCCTGACAAGATGGGTGGATTCTAACGAGCAGTACTTC
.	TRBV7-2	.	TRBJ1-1	CASSLVGGRNTEAFF	TGTGCCAGCAGCTTAGTTGGGGGGAGGAACACTGAAGCTTTCTTT
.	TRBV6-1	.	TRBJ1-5	CASSVEQQRNQPQHF	TGTGCCAGCAGTGTGGAGCAGCAAAGAAATCAGCCCCAGCATTTT
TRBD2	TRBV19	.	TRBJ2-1	CASSIIKRGAAPYNEQFF	TGTGCCAGTAGTATAATCAAGCGGGGGGCCGCACCCTACAATGAGCAGTTCTTC
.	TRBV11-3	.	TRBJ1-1	CASSLAENTEAFF	TGTGCCAGCAGCTTAGCTGAGAACACTGAAGCTTTCTTT
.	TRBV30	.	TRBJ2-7	CAWTKERSGYEQYF	TGTGCCTGGACCAAGGAAAGGTCGGGGTACGAGCAGTACTTC
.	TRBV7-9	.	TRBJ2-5	CASSLIKETQYF	TGTGCCAGCAGCCTTATTAAAGAGACCCAGTACTTC
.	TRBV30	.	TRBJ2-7	CAWSVQGEQYF	TGTGCCTGGAGTGTACAGGGTGAGCAGTACTTC
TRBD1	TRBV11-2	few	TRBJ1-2	CASSLYTGVSYGYTF	TGTGCCAGCAGCTTATATACAGGGGTTAGCTATGGCTACACCTTC
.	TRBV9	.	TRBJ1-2	CASSSQPGHYGYTF	TGTGCCAGCAGCTCCCAGCCCGGGCACTATGGCTACACCTTC
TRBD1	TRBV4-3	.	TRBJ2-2	CASNRDRRTGELFF	TGCGCCAGCAACAGGGACAGGAGGACCGGGGAGCTGTTTTTT
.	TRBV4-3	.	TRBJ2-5	CASSQERARAETQYF	TGCGCCAGCAGCCAAGAGAGGGCGAGGGCAGAGACCCAGTACTTC
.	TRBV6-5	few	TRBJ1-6	CASSRAWRAGSPLHF	TGTGCCAGCAGCCGCGCGTGGAGGGCGGGATCACCCCTCCACTTT
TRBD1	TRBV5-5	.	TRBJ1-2	CASSMRTGKDYGYTF	TGTGCCAGCAGCATGCGGACAGGGAAGGACTATGGCTACACCTTC
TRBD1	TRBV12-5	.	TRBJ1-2	CASGLVQKKVVGDRSSGYTF	TGTGCTAGTGGTTTGGTACAAAAGAAGGTCGTGGGGGACAGGAGCTCGGGCTACACCTTC
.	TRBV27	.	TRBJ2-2	CASRRDTTTGELFF	TGTGCCAGCAGACGGGACACAACCACCGGGGAGCTGTTTTTT
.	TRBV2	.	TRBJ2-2	CASSVNTRTGELFF	TGTGCCAGCAGTGTTAACACTAGGACCGGGGAGCTGTTTTTT
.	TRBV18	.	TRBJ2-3	CASSGQNTDTQYF	TGTGCCAGCTCAGGGCAGAACACAGATACGCAGTATTTT
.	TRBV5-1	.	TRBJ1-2	CASSLRATGSYGYTF	TGCGCCAGCAGCTTGCGGGCGACGGGAAGCTATGGCTACACCTTC
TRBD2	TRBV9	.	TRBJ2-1	CASSLSGGASYNEQFF	TGTGCCAGCAGTCTTAGCGGGGGGGCGTCCTACAATGAGCAGTTCTTC
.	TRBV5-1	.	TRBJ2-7	CASSLGYEQYF	TGCGCCAGCAGCTTGGGATACGAGCAGTACTTC
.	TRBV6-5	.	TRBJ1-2	CASSIQESYGYTF	TGTGCCAGCAGTATACAGGAATCCTATGGCTACACCTTC
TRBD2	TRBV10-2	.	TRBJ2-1	CASSVLAGGNEQFF	TGCGCCAGCAGTGTACTAGCGGGGGGGAATGAGCAGTTCTTC
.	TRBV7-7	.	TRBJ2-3	CASSSGGITDTQYF	TGTGCCAGCAGCTCAGGCGGGATCACAGATACGCAGTATTTT
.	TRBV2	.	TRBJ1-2	CASSPGWQGTYGYTF	TGTGCCAGCAGTCCGGGCTGGCAGGGCACATATGGCTACACCTTC
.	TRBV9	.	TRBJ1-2	CASSVDRYPYGYTF	TGTGCCAGCAGTGTTGACAGGTATCCCTATGGCTACACCTTC
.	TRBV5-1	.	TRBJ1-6	CASKDGSYNSPLHF	TGCGCCAGCAAGGACGGCTCCTATAATTCACCCCTCCACTTT
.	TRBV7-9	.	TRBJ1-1	CASSPQQGTEAFF	TGTGCCAGCAGCCCCCAACAGGGCACTGAAGCTTTCTTT
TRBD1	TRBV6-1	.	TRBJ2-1	CASSVDRGSGEQFF	TGTGCCAGCAGCGTCGACAGGGGGTCTGGTGAGCAGTTCTTC
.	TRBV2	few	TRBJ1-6	CASSTGRSPLHF	TGTGCCAGCAGCACAGGGCGCTCACCCCTCCACTTT
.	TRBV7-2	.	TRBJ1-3	CASSLTANSGNTIYF	TGTGCCAGCAGCTTAACGGCAAACTCTGGAAACACCATATATTTT
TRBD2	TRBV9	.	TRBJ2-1	CASSAGASGGYNEQFF	TGTGCCAGCAGCGCCGGGGCAAGCGGGGGGTACAATGAGCAGTTCTTC
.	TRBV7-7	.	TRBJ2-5	CASSPDRETQYF	TGTGCCAGCAGCCCAGACAGGGAGACCCAGTACTTC
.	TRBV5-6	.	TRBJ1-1	CASSLAGAAGVGTEAFF	TGTGCCAGCAGCTTAGCGGGGGCTGCTGGTGTAGGCACTGAAGCTTTCTTT
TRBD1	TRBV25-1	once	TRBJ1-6	CASSPDRGRNSPLHF	TGTGCCAGCAGCCCGGACAGGGGGCGAAATTCACCCCTCCACTTT
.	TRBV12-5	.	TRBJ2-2	CASGDLTTGELFF	TGTGCTAGTGGTGACCTGACAACCGGGGAGCTGTTTTTT
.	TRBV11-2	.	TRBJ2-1	CASSLESGGRAEQFF	TGTGCCAGCAGCTTAGAATCAGGCGGTAGGGCTGAGCAGTTCTTC
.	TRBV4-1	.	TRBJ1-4	CASSQAGTGEKLFF	TGCGCCAGCAGCCAAGCTGGGACGGGCGAAAAACTGTTTTTT
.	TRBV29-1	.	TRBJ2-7	CSVGQVGYEQYF	TGCAGCGTTGGACAGGTAGGATACGAGCAGTACTTC
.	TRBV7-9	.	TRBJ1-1	CASSDPSTGSTEAFF	TGTGCCAGCAGCGACCCCTCTACAGGGTCCACTGAAGCTTTCTTT
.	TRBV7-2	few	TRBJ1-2	CASSLGPGSGDYGYTF	TGTGCCAGCAGCTTAGGCCCCGGGTCCGGAGACTATGGCTACACCTTC
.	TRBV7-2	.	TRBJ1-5	CASSLRGNQPQHF	TGTGCCAGCAGCCTGAGGGGGAATCAGCCCCAGCATTTT
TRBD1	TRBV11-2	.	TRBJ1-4	CASSLVGQVDEKLFF	TGTGCCAGCAGCTTAGTGGGACAGGTCGATGAAAAACTGTTTTTT
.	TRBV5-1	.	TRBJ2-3	CASKDRTIGTDTQYF	TGCGCCAGCAAGGACAGAACGATCGGAACAGATACGCAGTATTTT
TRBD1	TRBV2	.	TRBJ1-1	CASSETGETEAFF	TGTGCCAGCAGCGAAACAGGGGAGACTGAAGCTTTCTTT
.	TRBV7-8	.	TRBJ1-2	CASSLVDRVGGSYGYTF	TGTGCCAGCAGCTTAGTGGACCGAGTTGGGGGAAGCTATGGCTACACCTTC
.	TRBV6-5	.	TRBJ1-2	CASSYLLGTEHYGYTF	TGTGCCAGCAGTTATCTTTTAGGGACGGAACACTATGGCTACACCTTC
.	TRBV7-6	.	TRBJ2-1	CASSPTVSSSYNEQFF	TGTGCCAGCAGCCCGACGGTCTCAAGCTCCTACAATGAGCAGTTCTTC
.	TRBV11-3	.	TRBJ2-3	CASSPRLTSSSTDTQYF	TGTGCCAGCAGCCCCCGTCTAACTAGCTCGAGCACAGATACGCAGTATTTT
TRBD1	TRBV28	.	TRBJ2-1	CASSLDRGRNEQFF	TGTGCCAGCAGTTTGGACAGGGGGCGAAATGAGCAGTTCTTC